This T cell receptor (beta chain) is from a study of CDR3 diversity in severe acne (dated by TCRdb to between 2018 and 2021). This clonotype is medium-sized (0.01 to 0.1%) in its sample. It lacks a known antigen. Base qualities are not at hand, and no much larger clone is one base apart. From its cysteine to its phenylalanine, the CDR3 spans 13 amino acids. Of the read, only the CDR3 DNA is kept; its 39 bases are in frame from base 1. V is pruned by 3 bases and J by 4 bases, leaving 3 bases of the junction without a gene match. CDR1 and CDR2 were assigned from the germline V gene (reference sequence) as SEHNR and FQNEAQ. Receptor amplification or capture employed PCR. The sequencing machine was an Illumina HiSeq 2000. Clones were called with MiXCR by TCRdb after fastp trimmed the public reads at Q25, and only in-frame beta chains were retained. Each CDR3 protein gets just one entry, which takes the most common genes and DNA from the rows behind it. In all, the sample holds tens of thousands of distinct CDR3 sequences, and 50% to 65% of those were seen once. 14% of the sample goes to the ten largest clones.

Sequencing input: blood. The chain was built from TRBV7-9 and TRBJ2-7, and 7 junctional nucleotides match TRBD1. This TCR was sampled from a male donor in good health, without acne. The CDR3 region has the sequence CASSFDRVYEQYF. The nucleotide sequence is TGTGCCAGCAGCTTCGACAGGGTTTACGAGCAGTACTTC.